A single sample gave rise to the 30 T cell receptor beta chains below, sequenced in a study of a mutant IDH1 vaccine in newly diagnosed glioma. Time point denoted: week 5, during vaccination. Every single dose of the vaccine, 300 ug of mutant IDH1 20-mer peptide, came with topical imiquimod. For these receptors, no antigen is known. Only in-frame clones appear in the TCRdb table, and some are missing; sequencing was by immunoSEQ multiplex PCR. This table holds over 55,000 clones, 85% to 90% found once. The specimen comprised PBMCs, sampled from a glioma patient whose treatment included an IDH1 peptide vaccine. The receptors were sampled from a woman aged 40-49 years with glioma.

The V gene is TRBV21-1, the J gene TRBJ1-5; no DNA check was done on the table's D call, TRBD1. TRBV21-1 constitutes a pseudogene. The CDR3 covers 16 residues. CDR3 in DNA: TGTGCCAGCAGCAAAGCGCAGTGTCGATACAATCAGCCCCAGCATTTT. Its protein product is CASSKAQCRYNQPQHF.

The chain is built from TRBV2 and TRBJ2-5; 15 positions agree with TRBD2. The CDR3 is made up of 17 amino acids. The V segment lost 8 bases and the J segment 1 base; nucleotides outside the gene matches: 8. Germline CDR1 SNHLY, CDR2 FYNNEI. The CDR3 coding sequence is TGTGCCAGCCCGAGGACTAGCGGGAGGGGCCCCCAAGAGACCCAGTACTTC. Translated, it gives CASPRTSGRGPQETQYF.

For this clone: The same CDR3 is also encoded by other DNA sequences in this sample. V is TRBV18 and J is TRBJ1-4; D not certain. The CDR3 totals 13 residues. CDR1 and CDR2 (germline): KGHSH, LQKENI. Trimming cost V 2 bases and J 5 bases, with 6 bases left between them. The CDR3 bases are TGTGCCAGCTCACCAGGTCTAAATGAAAAACTGTTTTTT. Translating gives CASSPGLNEKLFF.

The rearrangement uses TRBV6-5 and TRBJ2-2, with TRBD2 matching 7 bases. With V trimmed by 0 bases and J by 6 bases, 4 bases remained unmatched. The CDR3 is 15 amino acids. Germline lookup yields CDR1 MNHEY and CDR2 SVGAGI. The CDR3 loop is CASSYSAGWAGELFF. CDR3 in DNA: TGTGCCAGCAGTTACTCAGCGGGGTGGGCCGGGGAGCTGTTTTTT.

This sequence joins TRBV2 and TRBJ1-2; D unclear. The CDR3 sequence is 13 residues long. Germline-derived CDR1 and CDR2 are SNHLY and FYNNEI. The V end was cut by 4 bases, the J end by 3 bases, with 9 bases between. CDR3 bases: TGTGCCAGCAGTGCTGCTTTCGACTATGGCTACACCTTC. Translating gives CASSAAFDYGYTF.

The V and J genes are TRBV5-4 and TRBJ1-2, with D possibly TRBD1 on 5 matching bases. The CDR3 runs to 14 residues. Trimming took off 2 bases at V and 7 bases at J, with 15 bases between the two ends. Germline V gene data show CDR1 as SGHNT and CDR2 as YYREEE (reference sequence). CDR3 loop: CASSFLAGDAGYTF. Written as DNA, the CDR3 is TGTGCCAGCAGCTTCTTAGCCGGGGACGCTGGCTACACCTTC. Filled out from reference TRBV5-4 and TRBJ1-2, the complete variable domain reads ETGVTQSPTHLIKTRGQQVTLRCSSQSGHNTVSWYQQALGQGPQFIFQYYREEENGRGNFPPRFSGLQFPNYSSELNVNALELDDSALYLCASSFLAGDAGYTFGSGTRLTVV.

V is TRBV6-1 and J is TRBJ2-3, with 12 bases that match TRBD2. Germline-derived CDR1 and CDR2 are MNHNS and SASEGT. The CDR3 is 15 residues long. J gave up 4 bases and V 2 bases, and 1 base lay outside the gene matches. The CDR3 sequence is CASSELAGGPDTQYF. DNA of the CDR3: TGTGCCAGCAGTGAACTAGCGGGAGGGCCAGATACGCAGTATTTT.

V is TRBV7-3 and J is TRBJ2-2; D not certain. V lost 5 bases and J lost 4, with 11 bases in between. The V gene's germline CDR1 is SGHTA and CDR2 FQGTGA. The CDR3 sequence is 14 residues long. The chain's CDR3 is CASSTGRGTGELFF. CDR3 coding DNA: TGTGCCAGCAGCACCGGGCGCGGCACCGGGGAGCTGTTTTTT.

The chain carries TRBV7-9 and TRBJ2-7; 7 bases line up with TRBD1. The CDR3 is 13 amino acids. Unmatched junction bases numbered 4, after V lost 5 bases and J lost 3 bases. Germline CDR1 is SEHNR and CDR2 is FQNEAQ (reference sequence). CDR3 DNA sequence: TGTGCCAGCAGCATTGGGGACAGCTACGAGCAGTACTTC. Translating it yields CASSIGDSYEQYF.

CDR3 residues: CASSERGADGYTF. The CDR3 coding sequence is TGTGCCAGCAGTGAAAGGGGGGCGGATGGCTACACCTTC. This chain uses TRBV6-1 with TRBJ1-2, with a tentative D call TRBD1 (6 bases). V was pared by 2 bases and J by 6 bases, with 10 bases between. The CDR3 length is 13 residues. CDR1 and CDR2 from the germline V gene are MNHNS and SASEGT.

CDR3 protein: CASSPLQWRGYYGYTF. CDR3 sequence (DNA): TGTGCCAGCAGCCCCCTTCAGTGGAGGGGGTACTATGGCTACACCTTC. This rearrangement joins TRBV7-9 to TRBJ1-2; possibly TRBD1 for D (6 bases). The CDR3 extends over 16 amino acids. Trimming shortened V by 5 bases and J by 3 bases, and 19 bases separated the two germline ends. Per germline, CDR1 SEHNR and CDR2 FQNEAQ (reference sequence).

This clone was detected once. The V gene is TRBV10-1, the J gene TRBJ1-1, with TRBD1 matching 12 bases. Germline V gene lookup returns CDR1 WNHNN and CDR2 SYGVQD (reference sequence). This CDR3 contains 16 residues. V shed 6 bases and J 0 bases; nucleotides not matched to a gene: 5. The CDR3 region has the DNA TGCGCCAGCAGCCGGGACAGGGGGCTTTTGAACACTGAAGCTTTCTTT. Protein: CASSRDRGLLNTEAFF.

The chain recombines TRBV5-1 with TRBJ2-7; 7 nucleotides line up with TRBD2. The length of the CDR3 is 13 residues. Germline lookup yields CDR1 SGHRS and CDR2 YFSETQ. V was pared by 4 bases and J by 4 bases, with 5 bases of the junction left unmatched. In nucleotides, the CDR3 is TGCGCCAGCAGCGGGGGGGGAGTATACGAGCAGTACTTC. As protein: CASSGGGVYEQYF.

CDR3 residues: CASSYDGSGANVLTF. The CDR3 nucleotides read TGTGCCAGCAGTTATGACGGCTCTGGGGCCAACGTCCTGACTTTC. J is TRBJ2-6 and V is TRBV6-5, with D hard to call. The CDR3 loop spans 15 amino acids. CDR1 is MNHEY and CDR2 is SVGAGI in the germline V gene. V gave up 3 bases and J gave up 0 bases, with 6 bases separating them.

V usage is TRBV6-5 and J usage is TRBJ1-1; 7 nucleotides match TRBD1. The CDR3 contains 16 residues. The junction had 9 bases not matched to a gene; V was cut back by 2 bases and J by 3 bases. From germline, CDR1 is MNHEY and CDR2 SVGAGI. The CDR3 nucleotides are TGTGCCAGCAGTTACAACACAGGGGTTGGAGACACTGAAGCTTTCTTT. It codes for CASSYNTGVGDTEAFF.

The genes are TRBV7-9 and TRBJ1-5; D remains ambiguous. Trimming took 5 bases from V and 5 from J, leaving 16 bases between them. This CDR3 is 15 amino acids long. The germline gives CDR1 SEHNR, CDR2 FQNEAQ (reference sequence). In DNA, the CDR3 is TGTGCCAGCAGCGCCCCGGGAAATAGGGATCAGCCCCAGCATTTT. Translated: CASSAPGNRDQPQHF.

The V call is TRBV5-1, the J call TRBJ2-1, with 12 bases matching TRBD1. In germline, CDR1 is SGHRS, CDR2 YFSETQ. There are 18 residues in the CDR3. Losses at the gene ends were 2 bases for V and 7 bases for J; bases not matched to a gene: 13. CDR3 sequence (DNA): TGCGCCAGCAGCTTACGTCCCGGGACAGGGGGCGCAGAAAATGAGCAGTTCTTC. Its translation: CASSLRPGTGGAENEQFF. The full variable domain, in which reference TRBV5-1 and TRBJ2-1 provide the parts outside the CDR3, is KAGVTQTPRYLIKTRGQQVTLSCSPISGHRSVSWYQQTPGQGLQFLFEYFSETQRNKGNFPGRFSGRQFSNSRSEMNVSTLELGDSALYLCASSLRPGTGGAENEQFFGPGTRLTVL.

This sequence joins TRBV5-1 and TRBJ2-5, with D unclear. The V end was cut by 3 bases, the J end by 5 bases, with 14 bases between. Per germline, CDR1 SGHRS and CDR2 YFSETQ. The CDR3 length is 14 residues. The CDR3 DNA reads as TGCGCCAGCAGCTATGACGGGTCCGGGGAGACCCAGTACTTC. It encodes CASSYDGSGETQYF. Filled out from reference TRBV5-1 and TRBJ2-5, the complete variable domain reads KAGVTQTPRYLIKTRGQQVTLSCSPISGHRSVSWYQQTPGQGLQFLFEYFSETQRNKGNFPGRFSGRQFSNSRSEMNVSTLELGDSALYLCASSYDGSGETQYFGPGTRLLVL.

The chain couples TRBV6-5 to TRBJ1-1, with D unclear. Germline loops: CDR1 MNHEY, CDR2 SVGAGI. Between the trimmed V and J ends, which lost 0 bases and 7 bases, there was a span of 12 bases. The CDR3 contains 14 residues. The CDR3, as DNA: TGTGCCAGCAGTTACTCTGGCCAGAGTCGTGAAGCTTTCTTT. This codes for CASSYSGQSREAFF.

The chain uses TRBV5-5 and TRBJ1-2, with 10 bases matching TRBD1. Germline V lookup: CDR1 SGHKS, CDR2 YYEKEE (reference sequence). V was clipped by 0 bases and J by 4 bases; unmatched bases: 0. This CDR3 has 14 amino acids. CDR3 sequence (DNA): TGTGCCAGCAGCTTGGGGACAGGGGGCTATGGCTACACCTTC. Protein: CASSLGTGGYGYTF.

J is TRBJ2-7 and V is TRBV10-3; D unresolved. CDR1 is ENHRY, CDR2 SYGVKD, per germline. The CDR3 has 12 amino acids. V was shortened by 2 bases and J by 2 bases, with 4 bases between the two germline ends. CDR3 DNA sequence: TGTGCCATCAGTGAGGACACCTACGAGCAGTACTTC. This codes for CAISEDTYEQYF.

The chain links TRBV27 to TRBJ2-1, with 11 bases aligning to TRBD2. Germline loops: CDR1 MNHEY, CDR2 SMNVEV (reference sequence). The CDR3 is 15 residues long. The J segment lost 4 bases and the V segment lost 5 bases, leaving 4 bases of the junction unmatched. The CDR3 DNA is TGTGCCAGCAGTCCGGGGACTAGCGGTTACAATGAGCAGTTCTTC. This codes for CASSPGTSGYNEQFF.

V is TRBV11-1 and J is TRBJ1-1; no definite D call. Trimming removed 1 base from V and 3 bases from J, with 12 bases in between. The germline CDR1 and CDR2 sequences are SGHAT and FQDESV (reference sequence). The CDR3 runs to 15 residues. The CDR3 DNA sequence: TGTGCCAGCAGCTTAGGTTCGATCGGGTACACTGAAGCTTTCTTT. Its protein is CASSLGSIGYTEAFF.

V and J are TRBV10-3 and TRBJ1-5; D is possibly TRBD1 (5 bases). The CDR3 runs 13 residues. Trimming removed 4 bases at V and 4 bases at J, with 8 bases between. Germline assignment: CDR1 ENHRY and CDR2 SYGVKD. This CDR3 reads CAISVEGNQPQHF. The CDR3 DNA sequence: TGTGCCATCAGTGTAGAGGGGAATCAGCCCCAGCATTTT.

The chain is built from TRBV2 and TRBJ1-5; the match to TRBD1 covers 8 bases. The CDR3 has 15 amino acids. Per the germline V gene, CDR1 is SNHLY and CDR2 is FYNNEI. Trimming cost V 6 bases and J 3 bases; bases outside gene matches: 7. Here the CDR3 reads CASRETGAANQPQHF. The DNA of the CDR3 is TGTGCCAGCAGAGAGACAGGGGCCGCCAATCAGCCCCAGCATTTT.

In this sample, this clone turned up once. This sequence joins TRBV5-1 and TRBJ2-3; D is unclear. Trimming took off 2 bases at V and 6 bases at J, with 4 bases between the two ends. The CDR3 runs 11 residues. Looked up from germline, CDR1 is SGHRS and CDR2 is YFSETQ. CDR3 sequence (DNA): TGCGCCAGCAGCTTAGGTGATACGCAGTATTTT. This encodes CASSLGDTQYF.

CDR3 sequence reads: CASSHTDWAGGDYNEQFF. CDR3 in DNA: TGTGCCAGCAGCCATACAGATTGGGCGGGAGGGGACTACAATGAGCAGTTCTTC. V and J are TRBV14 and TRBJ2-1; 9 bases fit TRBD2. The CDR3 is 18 residues long. V gave up 3 bases and J gave up 3 bases; unmatched junction bases: 12. Germline lookup yields CDR1 SGHDN and CDR2 FVKESK.

DNA for the CDR3: TGTGCCAGCAGCTTAGCCAGGAACACTGAAGCTTTCTTT. It yields the protein CASSLARNTEAFF. This chain joins TRBV13 and TRBJ1-1; D gene unclear. V lost 1 base and J lost 1, with 4 bases in between. This CDR3 region has 13 residues. Germline CDR1 is PRHDT and CDR2 is FYEKMQ (reference sequence). Filled out from reference TRBV13 and TRBJ1-1, the complete variable domain reads AAGVIQSPRHLIKEKRETATLKCYPIPRHDTVYWYQQGPGQDPQFLISFYEKMQSDKGSIPDRFSAQQFSDYHSELNMSSLELGDSALYFCASSLARNTEAFFGQGTRLTVV.

This sequence joins TRBV14 and TRBJ2-7, with 9 positions matching TRBD1. The CDR3 has 16 amino acids. The V gene end was trimmed by 2 bases and the J gene end by 3 bases; junction bases not matched to a gene: 8. Germline V gene sequence: CDR1 SGHDN, CDR2 FVKESK. DNA for the CDR3: TGTGCCAGCAGCCAAAGACGGGGGACAGGGAACTACGAGCAGTACTTC. This gives the protein CASSQRRGTGNYEQYF. Together with reference TRBV14 and TRBJ2-7, the CDR3 gives the full variable domain: EAGVTQFPSHSVIEKGQTVTLRCDPISGHDNLYWYRRVMGKEIKFLLHFVKESKQDESGMPNNRFLAERTGGTYSTLKVQPAELEDSGVYFCASSQRRGTGNYEQYFGPGTRLTVT.

The chain uses TRBV11-2 and TRBJ2-7; possibly TRBD1 for D (5 bases). V lost 5 bases and J lost 0, with 11 bases in between. Germline lookup yields CDR1 SGHAT and CDR2 FQNNGV. The CDR3 spans 14 residues. The CDR3 DNA reads TGTGCCAGCAGCGACCTAAGGGGCTCCTACGAGCAGTACTTC. As protein: CASSDLRGSYEQYF.